This T cell receptor (beta chain) comes out of a study of blood T cell repertoires in COVID-19 (TCRdb year 2020). About the study as a whole: Samples from collaborators originated in the United States, Italy and Spain and spanned both the acute and convalescent phases of COVID-19. Deeply sampled blood TCRbeta repertoires from subjects exposed to, actively infected with, or recovered from COVID-19 were included in the dataset. The samples were drawn from the first 160 participants of the ongoing ImmuneRACE study and from 1,254 subjects provided by 6 global collaborators. The prospective study material was composed of cDNA or gDNA derived from T cells, B-cell-depleted T cells, or PBMCs. HLA class I and class II types, where available, came from metadata supplied by the sample provider rather than from assay-based typing. A freely available public database, intended as a resource for researchers studying the immune response to SARS-CoV-2, is where the repertoires were released. Sample metadata almost always included a de-identified subject ID, COVID-19 status, age in years and sex. On the study overall, not on this receptor specifically: How much clinical and demographic metadata was included differed by source and by participant, and the metadata was provided uncurated.

CDR1 and CDR2 are drawn from the germline V gene (reference sequence): LNHDA, SQIVND. From the cysteine up to the phenylalanine, the CDR3 has a length of 14 residues. Left in the record is the CDR3 DNA by itself, 42 bases read in frame from the first base. Relative to germline, V is 7 bases shorter and J is 1 base shorter, with 13 bases between their ends. TCRbeta CDR3 regions were amplified from genomic DNA using the immunoSEQ Assay, a bias-controlled multiplex PCR. In the authors' own workflow: Within the assay, amplification of reference gene primers was used to estimate how many nucleated cells each sample contained. To quantify the absolute abundance of each unique TCRbeta CDR3 rearrangement, sequence reads were collapsed and filtered. Productive Simpson clonality was computed per sample as the square root of Simpson's diversity index over productive rearrangements. Not all clones reach the TCRdb copy of this immuneACCESS table, which keeps in-frame sequences only. Checked studies attribute under half of the gap to unresolved V genes and leave the rest unexplained. Clone size and V and J calls were adopted from that table, with D and trimming inferred from the DNA. The sample includes some 45,000 clones, with roughly three quarters observed a single time. The ten largest account for 8% to 10% of the sample.

Each collaborating institution followed its own protocols to collect whole blood in K2EDTA tubes. Collaborator samples were shipped for TCRbeta analysis as frozen whole blood, isolated PBMCs, or DNA extracted from either sample type. About this clone itself: No cognate antigen has been identified for it. Qualities for individual bases were not recorded, and no much larger clone is one base off.

Sequences were obtained from peripheral blood. The origin of this receptor is a man in his sixties or seventies with active or convalescent COVID-19. This chain joins TRBV19 to TRBJ1-1; possibly the D gene is TRBD1, per 6 matching bases. The CDR3 amino acid sequence is: CASTLGGANTEAFF. Read as DNA, the sequence is TGTGCCAGTACCCTAGGGGGGGCGAACACTGAAGCTTTCTTT. The variable domain in full, with residues beyond the CDR3 obtained from the reference TRBV19 and TRBJ1-1 genes, is DGGITQSPKYLFRKEGQNVTLSCEQNLNHDAMYWYRQDPGQGLRLIYYSQIVNDFQKGDIAEGYSVSREKKESFPLTVTSAQKNPTAFYLCASTLGGANTEAFFGQGTRLTVV.